Each of the 29 T cell receptor beta chains below was sequenced from the same sample in a study of identical twins. TCRdb ran MiXCR on the 5' RACE reads and lists one entry per CDR3 protein. The data hold some 600,000 distinct CDR3 sequences, with just over 7% observed a single time. This same sample was also part of a study on yellow fever vaccine responses in identical twins.

Sequenced: PBMCs. The receptors were sampled from a woman aged 18-29 years in good health.

This clonotype has a handful of counts. The chain carries TRBV5-1 and TRBJ1-2; 7 nucleotides line up with TRBD1. This CDR3 region has 15 residues. CDR1 SGHRS and CDR2 YFSETQ come from the germline V gene. V shed 0 bases and J 6 bases; nucleotides not matched to a gene: 8. This CDR3 reads CASSLEYRGLNGYTF. CDR3 DNA sequence: TGCGCCAGCAGCTTGGAGTACAGGGGTTTAAATGGCTACACCTTC. Full variable domain (outside the CDR3, taken from reference TRBV5-1 and TRBJ1-2): KAGVTQTPRYLIKTRGQQVTLSCSPISGHRSVSWYQQTPGQGLQFLFEYFSETQRNKGNFPGRFSGRQFSNSRSEMNVSTLELGDSALYLCASSLEYRGLNGYTFGSGTRLTVV.

The table lists this clonotype with many counts. The V and J genes are TRBV5-1 and TRBJ2-7, with a weak D call TRBD1 (6 bases). Trimming removed 3 bases from V and 3 bases from J, with 10 bases in between. CDR3 size: 13 residues. Germline V gene data show CDR1 as SGHRS and CDR2 as YFSETQ. The CDR3 region has the DNA TGCGCCAGCAGCTCAACAGGGTTCTACGAGCAGTACTTC. Its translation is CASSSTGFYEQYF.

CDR3 sequence (DNA): TGTGCCAGCAGCTTATTGGGGTCCAACGGGGAGCTGTTTTTT. It translates to CASSLLGSNGELFF. The chain carries TRBV7-9 and TRBJ2-2, with D unclear. The CDR3 has 14 residues. Germline V gene lookup returns CDR1 SEHNR and CDR2 FQNEAQ (reference sequence). V was shortened by 2 bases and J by 7 bases, with 11 bases between the two germline ends.

This clonotype was observed at least ten times. This chain joins TRBV2 and TRBJ2-3; 10 nucleotides agree with TRBD1. This CDR3 has 16 amino acids. Germline V gene sequence: CDR1 SNHLY, CDR2 FYNNEI. V lost 6 bases, J lost 3 bases, and 9 bases stayed unmatched. CDR3 DNA: TGTGCCAGCAGGAATAGGGACAGGGGAGATACAGATACGCAGTATTTT. This codes for CASRNRDRGDTDTQYF.

V usage is TRBV20-1 and J usage is TRBJ2-1; no reliable D call. The CDR3 totals 14 residues. The V gene lost 3 bases and the J gene lost 0 bases, with 9 bases spanning the gap. CDR1 is DFQATT and CDR2 is SNEGSKA in the germline V gene (reference sequence). CDR3 sequence reads: CSASVSFSYNEQFF. The CDR3 region has the DNA TGCAGTGCTAGTGTTAGCTTCTCCTACAATGAGCAGTTCTTC.

This clonotype was seen a handful of times. The rearrangement links TRBV2 to TRBJ1-1; D ambiguous. Trimming cost V 6 bases and J 7 bases, with 9 bases left between them. Germline values: CDR1 SNHLY, CDR2 FYNNEI. The CDR3 length is 11 residues. For the CDR3, the DNA is TGTGCCAGCAGGGGAACGAGTGAAGCTTTCTTT. It specifies CASRGTSEAFF.

This clonotype turned up a few times. This sequence joins TRBV2 and TRBJ1-3, with no clear D. The CDR3 covers 13 residues. Germline-derived CDR1 and CDR2 are SNHLY and FYNNEI. The V gene lost 2 bases and the J gene lost 8 bases, with 10 bases spanning the gap. The CDR3 spells CASSEPAVDTIYF. The CDR3 DNA reads as TGTGCCAGCAGTGAACCGGCGGTTGACACCATATATTTT. Filled out from reference TRBV2 and TRBJ1-3, the complete variable domain reads EPEVTQTPSHQVTQMGQEVILRCVPISNHLYFYWYRQILGQKVEFLVSFYNNEISEKSEIFDDQFSVERPDGSNFTLKIRSTKLEDSAMYFCASSEPAVDTIYFGEGSWLTVV.

In its sample, this clonotype was seen a few times. This sequence joins TRBV4-1 and TRBJ2-2, with TRBD1 identical over 11 bases. V shed 2 bases, J shed 6 bases, and the junction held 5 bases outside the gene matches. Germline V gene lookup returns CDR1 MGHRA and CDR2 YSYEKL. The CDR3 extends over 16 amino acids. The CDR3: CASSQRRDRGSGELFF. CDR3 in DNA: TGCGCCAGCAGCCAACGCAGGGACAGGGGGTCCGGGGAGCTGTTTTTT.

This clonotype was detected many times. V gene TRBV11-2 combines with J gene TRBJ2-2, with 8 bases identical to TRBD2. Per the germline V gene, CDR1 is SGHAT and CDR2 is FQNNGV. The CDR3 is 16 residues long. Trimming cost V 4 bases and J 1 base; bases outside gene matches: 5. The CDR3 sequence is CASSWGSGGNTGELFF. The CDR3 DNA reads as TGTGCCAGCAGCTGGGGAAGCGGGGGGAACACCGGGGAGCTGTTTTTT.

The DNA of the CDR3 is TGTGCCAGCAGCACCGGGACAGGGGGCGCCGGCTACACCTTC. Translation gives CASSTGTGGAGYTF. This chain uses TRBV28 with TRBJ1-2; 12 nucleotides align to TRBD1. The CDR3 spans 14 residues. From germline, CDR1 is MDHEN and CDR2 SYDVKM. V lost 6 bases to trimming and J lost 8 bases; unmatched junction nucleotides: 7.

This clonotype was seen ten or more times. V usage is TRBV20-1 and J usage is TRBJ2-2; D uncertain. The V and J ends lost 1 base and 1 base respectively, with 7 bases between them. The CDR3 contains 14 residues. Germline V CDR1 and CDR2: DFQATT, SNEGSKA (reference sequence). CDR3 sequence: CSARGKGNTGELFF. The CDR3 coding sequence is TGCAGTGCTAGAGGAAAAGGGAACACCGGGGAGCTGTTTTTT.

This clonotype was found many times. The rearrangement joins TRBV28 to TRBJ2-1; 9 positions agree with TRBD2. After removal of 6 bases from V and 2 bases from J, the junction contained 11 bases not matched to a gene. This CDR3 contains 17 residues. Germline V lookup: CDR1 MDHEN, CDR2 SYDVKM. CDR3 sequence (DNA): TGTGCCAGCAGCCCTACCTCTAGCGGGAAAACCTACAATGAGCAGTTCTTC. Amino acid sequence: CASSPTSSGKTYNEQFF.

This clonotype was found a few times. The chain employs TRBV7-2 and TRBJ1-6; maybe TRBD1 (5 bases). Looked up from germline, CDR1 is SGHTA and CDR2 is FQGNSA. The CDR3 has 14 amino acids. The V gene lost 6 bases and the J gene lost 5 bases, with 11 bases spanning the gap. The CDR3 sequence: CASRAGQDNSPLHF. DNA for the CDR3: TGTGCCAGCAGGGCCGGACAAGATAATTCACCCCTCCACTTT.

J is TRBJ2-5 and V is TRBV4-1; D gene unclear. V was clipped by 0 bases and J by 2 bases, with 10 bases between them. The germline CDR1 and CDR2 sequences are MGHRA and YSYEKL. This CDR3 region has 15 residues. This CDR3 reads CASSQDRAQQETQYF. The CDR3 DNA reads as TGCGCCAGCAGCCAAGATCGTGCCCAACAAGAGACCCAGTACTTC.

The chain employs TRBV4-1 and TRBJ1-2; 7 positions agree with TRBD1. CDR1 is MGHRA, CDR2 YSYEKL, per germline. This CDR3 region has 16 residues. Trimming removed 0 bases from V and 7 bases from J; junction bases left unmatched: 11. The CDR3 DNA reads as TGCGCCAGCAGCCAAGATCTTACAGGGGTATGGGGTGGCTACACCTTC. This gives the protein CASSQDLTGVWGGYTF.

The V gene is TRBV6-1, the J gene TRBJ2-2; 9 bases agree with TRBD1. Looked up from germline, CDR1 is MNHNS and CDR2 is SASEGT. V trimming: 8 bases; J trimming: 8 bases; junction bases outside the gene matches: 15. CDR3 length equals 16 residues. The CDR3 bases are TGTGCCAGCGATCGGCCATCACAGGGGGCGAGGGGGGAGCTGTTTTTT. Protein sequence: CASDRPSQGARGELFF.

This clonotype has only a few counts. The chain employs TRBV7-9 and TRBJ2-7; 12 bases agree with TRBD2. Germline V gene lookup returns CDR1 SEHNR and CDR2 FQNEAQ (reference sequence). CDR3 length: 15 residues. The trim removed 4 bases at V and 10 bases at J, leaving 11 bases unmatched. CDR3 sequence: CASSSPKTSGSAQYF. CDR3 nucleotides: TGTGCCAGCAGCTCACCCAAGACTAGCGGGAGCGCACAGTACTTC. The complete variable domain, with remaining parts taken from reference TRBV7-9 and TRBJ2-7, reads DTGVSQNPRHKITKRGQNVTFRCDPISEHNRLYWYRQTLGQGPEFLTYFQNEAQLEKSRLLSDRFSAERPKGSFSTLEIQRTEQGDSAMYLCASSSPKTSGSAQYFGPGTRLTVT.

This clonotype was seen ten or more times. The chain combines TRBV3-1 with TRBJ2-2, with TRBD1 matching over 10 bases. The CDR3 loop spans 15 amino acids. J lost 4 bases, V lost 4 bases, and 3 bases had no gene match. The germline CDR1 and CDR2 sequences are LGHDT and YNNKEL (reference sequence). DNA for the CDR3: TGTGCCAGCAGCCCCAGACAGGGGGCCACCGGGGAGCTGTTTTTT. Translating gives CASSPRQGATGELFF.

This clonotype occurred many times. J is TRBJ2-1 and V is TRBV11-2; D call uncertain. The germline CDR1 and CDR2 sequences are SGHAT and FQNNGV. CDR3 length: 16 amino acids. Trimming pared 1 base from V and 0 bases from J, leaving 10 bases between. The CDR3 DNA reads TGTGCCAGCAGCTTAGGTGGCCACAGCTCCTACAATGAGCAGTTCTTC. It is translated as CASSLGGHSSYNEQFF. The full variable domain, its missing parts supplied by reference TRBV11-2 and TRBJ2-1, is EAGVAQSPRYKIIEKRQSVAFWCNPISGHATLYWYQQILGQGPKLLIQFQNNGVVDDSQLPKDRFSAERLKGVDSTLKIQPAKLEDSAVYLCASSLGGHSSYNEQFFGPGTRLTVL.

The sample holds many counts of this clonotype. The J gene is TRBJ1-1, the V gene TRBV12-3 or TRBV12-4; D gene ambiguous. Trimming took off 3 bases at V and 5 bases at J, with 7 bases between the two ends. The CDR3 has 12 residues. Here the CDR3 DNA reads TGTGCCAGCAGTTTCGGGCGAACTGAAGCTTTCTTT. The encoded protein is CASSFGRTEAFF.

This clonotype was seen only a few times. The chain recombines TRBV7-2 with TRBJ1-2; 7 bases align to TRBD1. Germline trimming cut 0 bases from V and 13 bases from J; bases unmatched to any gene: 5. Germline V gives CDR1 SGHTA, CDR2 FQGNSA. There are 12 residues in the CDR3. The CDR3 bases are TGTGCCAGCAGCTTAGCCTCGGGACAGCCCACCTTC. Translating it yields CASSLASGQPTF. Using reference TRBV7-2 and TRBJ1-2 for the parts outside the CDR3, the full variable domain is GAGVSQSPSNKVTEKGKDVELRCDPISGHTALYWYRQSLGQGLEFLIYFQGNSAPDKSGLPSDRFSAERTGGSVSTLTIQRTQQEDSAVYLCASSLASGQPTFGSGTRLTVV.

This clonotype was seen repeatedly, ten times or more. This chain joins TRBV5-1 and TRBJ2-1; 8 nucleotides line up with TRBD2. From germline, CDR1 is SGHRS and CDR2 YFSETQ. The V segment lost 7 bases and the J segment 5 bases; nucleotides outside the gene matches: 14. The CDR3 is 16 residues long. The chain's CDR3 is CASGRLQRERNNEQFF. In nucleotides, the CDR3 is TGCGCCAGCGGCCGACTTCAGCGGGAGAGAAACAATGAGCAGTTCTTC.

This clonotype came up many times. The chain recombines TRBV7-9 with TRBJ1-1; 8 nucleotides match TRBD1. CDR3 size: 15 residues. V shed 5 bases and J 7 bases; nucleotides not matched to a gene: 12. Germline values: CDR1 SEHNR, CDR2 FQNEAQ (reference sequence). In DNA, the CDR3 is TGTGCCAGCAGCCCCCGGACAGGGAATGGAATTGAAGCTTTCTTT. This sequence encodes CASSPRTGNGIEAFF.

This clonotype was seen a few times. This chain joins TRBV5-1 and TRBJ1-1; TRBD1 aligns across 8 bases. Trimming took 1 base from V and 8 from J; bases not matched to a gene: 4. From germline, CDR1 is SGHRS and CDR2 YFSETQ. CDR3 length equals 13 residues. In DNA form, the CDR3 reads TGCGCCAGCAGCTTGCTCGGGACAGGAGAAGCTTTCTTT. Translating it yields CASSLLGTGEAFF.

This clonotype was counted a few times. The rearrangement uses TRBV24-1 and TRBJ2-1; maybe TRBD2 (5 bases). CDR3 length: 16 residues. CDR1 KGHDR and CDR2 SFDVKD come from the germline V gene. Trimming cost V 4 bases and J 1 base, with 13 bases left between them. DNA for the CDR3: TGTGCCACCAGTGAGAAACTAGGAGGATCCTACAATGAGCAGTTCTTC. The encoded protein is CATSEKLGGSYNEQFF.

This clonotype was picked up a small number of times. This chain joins TRBV2 and TRBJ2-5, with D possibly being TRBD1 (6 bases). Germline V lookup: CDR1 SNHLY, CDR2 FYNNEI. CDR3 length: 13 amino acids. With 6 bases removed from V and 4 bases from J, the gap between germline ends came to 12 bases. CDR3 residues: CASRGALGETQYF. CDR3 bases: TGTGCCAGCAGGGGGGCGTTGGGAGAGACCCAGTACTTC.

This clonotype was recorded many times. V usage is TRBV4-2 and J usage is TRBJ2-3; the match to TRBD2 covers 13 bases. V lost 6 bases and J lost 4; bases outside the gene matches: 7. The CDR3 has 16 residues. Germline V lookup: CDR1 LGHNA, CDR2 YNFKEQ. The CDR3: CASRGRTSGSPDTQYF. The CDR3 DNA reads TGTGCCAGCAGGGGAAGGACTAGCGGGAGTCCAGATACGCAGTATTTT.

This clonotype was seen ten or more times. CDR3 region: CASRLNTGFPYEQYF. CDR3 nucleotide sequence: TGTGCCAGCAGACTGAATACAGGGTTTCCCTACGAGCAGTACTTC. The rearrangement uses TRBV28 and TRBJ2-7; D might be TRBD1 (6 bases). This CDR3 comprises 15 residues. Germline CDR1 is MDHEN and CDR2 is SYDVKM. Trimming left V 6 bases short and J 2 bases short, with 17 bases between.

This clonotype was seen at least ten times. The chain joins TRBV4-1 to TRBJ1-1; 9 nucleotides align to TRBD1. The CDR3 covers 14 residues. Looked up from germline, CDR1 is MGHRA and CDR2 is YSYEKL. Losses at the gene ends were 4 bases for V and 5 bases for J; bases not matched to a gene: 5. The CDR3 bases are TGCGCCAGCAGCCGCTGGACAGGGGAGACTGAAGCTTTCTTT. Translating gives CASSRWTGETEAFF.